This TCR beta chain came from a study of blood T cell repertoires in COVID-19. Clones were sequenced by immunoSEQ multiplex PCR, and TCRdb holds only the in-frame ones, with some missing. Of around 250,000 clones listed, roughly 90% are singletons. The germline gives CDR1 MDHEN, CDR2 SYDVKM. The length of the CDR3 is 14 residues. Trimming pared 8 bases from V and 0 bases from J, leaving 11 bases between. The chain combines TRBV28 with TRBJ1-3; D not certain. This TCR was recovered from a man aged 55 to 69 with acute or convalescent COVID-19. The sample was peripheral blood. CDR3 nucleotide sequence: TGTGCCAGCTCCCCGGGGTACTCTGGAAACACCATATATTTT. This codes for CASSPGYSGNTIYF. Drawing the rest from reference TRBV28 and TRBJ1-3, the complete variable domain is DVKVTQSSRYLVKRTGEKVFLECVQDMDHENMFWYRQDPGLGLRLIYFSYDVKMKEKGDIPEGYSVSREKKERFSLILESASTNQTSMYLCASSPGYSGNTIYFGEGSWLTVV.